The 23 T cell receptor beta chains below all came from one sample that was sequenced in a study of long-term antiretroviral therapy in people with HIV. It was version v3.0 of the immunoSEQ assay that was run at survey level. Assay used: immunoSEQ multiplex PCR; TCRdb lists only in-frame clones, some missing. The table shows around 30,000 clones, with roughly 90% occurring only once. Sequenced here: unsorted PBMCs, sampled 0.5 years after starting antiretroviral therapy. Receptor source: a woman aged 18-29 years with HIV.

This chain links TRBV11-2 with TRBJ2-3; 12 bases map to TRBD2. This CDR3 is built from 17 residues. With 5 bases clipped from V and 4 bases from J, the junction kept 10 bases outside the gene matches. Germline V gene data show CDR1 as SGHAT and CDR2 as FQNNGV. The CDR3 bases are TGTGCCAGCAGCCCCCGCCCCTCTAGCGGGAGGGCAGATACGCAGTATTTT. Protein: CASSPRPSSGRADTQYF.

The V call is TRBV28, the J call TRBJ1-2; the match to TRBD1 covers 8 bases. Trimming took 5 bases from V and 3 from J; bases not matched to a gene: 5. The CDR3 sequence is 14 residues long. Germline V CDR1 and CDR2: MDHEN, SYDVKM. The CDR3 DNA sequence: TGTGCCAGCAGTAGAGCGGGACAGGACTATGGCTACACCTTC. Its protein product is CASSRAGQDYGYTF.

This clone was recorded a few times. The V gene is TRBV5-3, the J gene TRBJ1-5; 8 nucleotides line up with TRBD1. TRBV5-3 is flagged as an ORF with uncertain function. The J segment lost 6 bases and the V segment lost 3 bases, leaving 5 bases of the junction unmatched. The CDR3 contains 14 residues. CDR3 DNA: TGTGCCAGAAGCTACGACAGGGGTTGTCAGCCCCAGCATTTT. Encoded protein: CARSYDRGCQPQHF.

This clone was counted once. CDR3 in DNA: TGTGCCAGCAGCTTGAGAGGGAGCGACCTGTTCTTC. Translating gives CASSLRGSDLFF. The chain joins TRBV7-6 to TRBJ2-1, with TRBD2 as a possible D gene (5 bases). CDR1 is SGHVS, CDR2 FNYEAQ, per germline. CDR3 length equals 12 residues. The V end was cut by 3 bases, the J end by 15 bases, with 15 bases between.

The rearrangement uses TRBV6-6 and TRBJ1-1; the D gene is possibly TRBD1 (5 bases). The CDR3 totals 12 residues. CDR1 and CDR2 (germline): MNHNY, SVGAGI (reference sequence). Between the trimmed V and J ends, which lost 5 bases and 5 bases, there was a span of 9 bases. CDR3 loop: CASSQGDTEAFF. The CDR3 DNA is TGTGCCAGCAGTCAAGGGGATACTGAAGCTTTCTTT.

This rearrangement joins TRBV9 to TRBJ2-7; 14 positions match TRBD2. Germline CDR1 SGDLS, CDR2 YYNGEE. The CDR3 runs to 17 residues. With 5 bases clipped from V and 6 bases from J, the junction kept 13 bases outside the gene matches. CDR3 protein: CASSSLTGLAGDSEQYF. The CDR3 DNA is TGTGCCAGCAGTTCCTTGACGGGACTAGCGGGAGATTCCGAGCAGTACTTC.

The chain joins TRBV7-3 to TRBJ2-5, with a weak D call TRBD2 (6 bases). The CDR3 totals 16 residues. V was pared by 5 bases and J by 2 bases, with 18 bases between. Germline-derived CDR1 and CDR2 are SGHTA and FQGTGA. CDR3 loop: CASSPSGMGGQETQYF. In DNA form, the CDR3 reads TGTGCCAGCAGCCCTTCGGGGATGGGAGGTCAAGAGACCCAGTACTTC.

The rearrangement links TRBV19 to TRBJ1-6, with D hard to call. V was clipped by 2 bases and J by 9 bases, with 8 bases between them. The CDR3 sequence is 13 residues long. Germline V gene sequence: CDR1 LNHDA, CDR2 SQIVND (reference sequence). Here the CDR3 reads CASSISVSSPLHF. The CDR3, as DNA: TGTGCCAGTAGTATAAGTGTGAGTTCACCCCTCCACTTT.

The V call is TRBV15, the J call TRBJ2-3; TRBD2 agrees at 14 bases. Per the germline V gene, CDR1 is LNHNV and CDR2 is YYDKDF (reference sequence). There are 18 residues in the CDR3. V gave up 1 base and J gave up 0 bases; unmatched junction bases: 3. CDR3 bases: TGTGCCACCAGCAGAGGACTAGCGGGAGGGCCTAGCACAGATACGCAGTATTTT. Translation gives CATSRGLAGGPSTDTQYF.

The CDR3 here is CASSEVGRVGQPQHF. Written as DNA, the CDR3 is TGCGCCAGCAGTGAAGTGGGACGGGTCGGTCAGCCCCAGCATTTT. The chain combines TRBV10-2 with TRBJ1-5; weak D call: TRBD1 (5 bases). The germline CDR1 and CDR2 sequences are WSHSY and SAAADI. V was clipped by 3 bases and J by 6 bases, with 15 bases between them. This CDR3 is built from 15 residues.

The chain has TRBV5-4 and TRBJ2-7, with 11 bases fitting TRBD1. CDR3 length: 16 residues. CDR1 is SGHNT, CDR2 YYREEE, per germline (reference sequence). The ends lost 2 bases at V and 0 bases at J; junction bases unmatched: 4. This chain's CDR3 is CASSLLGTGGSYEQYF. The CDR3 bases are TGTGCCAGCAGCTTACTTGGGACAGGGGGCTCCTACGAGCAGTACTTC.

The CDR3 DNA follows: TGTGCCAGCAGCTTAGGCCCCACAGGGGGCATACGCTACGAGCAGTACTTC. Protein product: CASSLGPTGGIRYEQYF. This sequence joins TRBV11-3 and TRBJ2-7; the match to TRBD1 covers 9 bases. Germline V gene data show CDR1 as SGHNT and CDR2 as YENEEA. The CDR3 is 17 residues long. The V segment lost 1 base and the J segment 3 bases; nucleotides outside the gene matches: 10.

The gene calls are TRBV6-4 and TRBJ1-5; no reliable D call. The CDR3 is made up of 13 amino acids. Trimming pared 2 bases from V and 7 bases from J, leaving 9 bases between. Looked up from germline, CDR1 is MRHNA and CDR2 is SNTAGT. For the CDR3, the DNA is TGTGCCAGCAGTGACAGGAGTGGGCAGCCCCAGCATTTT. It codes for CASSDRSGQPQHF.

The gene calls are TRBV7-9 and TRBJ2-3; no clear D gene. The V end was cut by 3 bases, the J end by 0 bases, with 1 base between. Germline loops: CDR1 SEHNR, CDR2 FQNEAQ (reference sequence). The CDR3 totals 12 residues. CDR3: CASSLSTDTQYF. CDR3 DNA sequence: TGTGCCAGCAGCTTGAGCACAGATACGCAGTATTTT. The whole variable domain, remainder taken from reference TRBV7-9 and TRBJ2-3, is DTGVSQNPRHKITKRGQNVTFRCDPISEHNRLYWYRQTLGQGPEFLTYFQNEAQLEKSRLLSDRFSAERPKGSFSTLEIQRTEQGDSAMYLCASSLSTDTQYFGPGTRLTVL.

The chain links TRBV7-3 to TRBJ2-1; tentative D call: TRBD2 (5 bases). Per the germline V gene, CDR1 is SGHTA and CDR2 is FQGTGA. CDR3 size: 14 residues. Trimming stripped 5 bases from V and 8 bases from J, with 16 bases between. CDR3 in DNA: TGTGCCAGCAGCCCCCGCGGGCCCGGCCATGAGCAGTTCTTC. Translated: CASSPRGPGHEQFF. The full variable domain, with the rest looked up from reference TRBV7-3 and TRBJ2-1, is GAGVSQTPSNKVTEKGKYVELRCDPISGHTALYWYRQSLGQGPEFLIYFQGTGAADDSGLPNDRFFAVRPEGSVSTLKIQRTERGDSAVYLCASSPRGPGHEQFFGPGTRLTVL.

CDR3 bases: TGTGCCAGCAGCGTTAGCGGGAGGCTCCCCACAGATACGCAGTATTTT. Its protein product is CASSVSGRLPTDTQYF. V usage is TRBV9 and J usage is TRBJ2-3; 10 positions agree with TRBD2. J gave up 2 bases and V 2 bases, and 5 bases lay outside the gene matches. Germline lookup yields CDR1 SGDLS and CDR2 YYNGEE. The CDR3 totals 16 residues.

The chain employs TRBV9 and TRBJ2-2; TRBD2 is a possible D gene (5 bases). The ends were cut back, 0 bases at V and 1 base at J, with 7 bases in the middle. The CDR3 extends over 15 amino acids. CDR1 and CDR2 from the germline V gene are SGDLS and YYNGEE. As DNA, the CDR3 is TGTGCCAGCAGCGTAGTAGGAGGGAACACCGGGGAGCTGTTTTTT. It translates to CASSVVGGNTGELFF.

The chain recombines TRBV18 with TRBJ2-7; 9 nucleotides line up with TRBD1. The J segment lost 1 base and the V segment lost 3 bases, leaving 4 bases of the junction unmatched. CDR3 length: 15 amino acids. Germline V gene lookup returns CDR1 KGHSH and CDR2 LQKENI. CDR3 bases: TGTGCCAGCTCACCCGGACAGGGGATGTCCTACGAGCAGTACTTC. This encodes CASSPGQGMSYEQYF.

The chain employs TRBV6-5 and TRBJ1-6; no definite D call. Between the trimmed V and J ends, which lost 0 bases and 7 bases, there was a span of 10 bases. Looked up from germline, CDR1 is MNHEY and CDR2 is SVGAGI. There are 15 residues in the CDR3. CDR3 loop: CASSYSVPPNSPLHF. The CDR3 bases are TGTGCCAGCAGTTACTCTGTCCCCCCCAATTCACCCCTCCACTTT.

This sequence joins TRBV11-1 and TRBJ2-6; D is undetermined. CDR1 and CDR2 (germline): SGHAT, FQDESV (reference sequence). The CDR3 totals 15 residues. Trimming pared 5 bases from V and 3 bases from J, leaving 11 bases between. In DNA form, the CDR3 reads TGTGCCAGCAGCGACGAGGTGTTTGGGGCCAACGTCCTGACTTTC. Translation: CASSDEVFGANVLTF. Full variable domain (missing parts from reference TRBV11-1 and TRBJ2-6): EAEVAQSPRYKITEKSQAVAFWCDPISGHATLYWYRQILGQGPELLVQFQDESVVDDSQLPKDRFSAERLKGVDSTLKIQPAELGDSAMYLCASSDEVFGANVLTFGAGSRLTVL.

The chain combines TRBV7-9 with TRBJ1-1, with TRBD1 matching 7 bases. Germline CDR1 and CDR2: SEHNR and FQNEAQ (reference sequence). The junction had 3 bases not matched to a gene; V was cut back by 5 bases and J by 6 bases. The CDR3 length is 12 residues. The CDR3 here is CASSRGQAEAFF. The CDR3, as DNA: TGTGCCAGCAGCCGCGGACAGGCTGAAGCTTTCTTT.

This clone was picked up a small number of times. The rearrangement links TRBV28 to TRBJ1-5; D possibly corresponds to TRBD1 (5 bases). The CDR3 is 13 amino acids. V lost 8 bases and J lost 3, with 11 bases in between. Looked up from germline, CDR1 is MDHEN and CDR2 is SYDVKM. The CDR3 here is CASVDSNNQPQHF. The CDR3 nucleotides are TGTGCCAGCGTTGACAGCAACAATCAGCCCCAGCATTTT. The variable domain in full, completed from reference TRBV28 and TRBJ1-5, reads DVKVTQSSRYLVKRTGEKVFLECVQDMDHENMFWYRQDPGLGLRLIYFSYDVKMKEKGDIPEGYSVSREKKERFSLILESASTNQTSMYLCASVDSNNQPQHFGDGTRLSIL.

The V gene is TRBV19, the J gene TRBJ2-7; 8 bases map to TRBD1. The V and J ends lost 4 bases and 3 bases, in that order; junction bases with no gene match: 5. Germline V lookup: CDR1 LNHDA, CDR2 SQIVND (reference sequence). The CDR3 sequence is 14 residues long. The CDR3 DNA reads as TGTGCCAGTAGTACAGGACAGGGTGGCTACGAGCAGTACTTC. Translated, it gives CASSTGQGGYEQYF.